This TCR beta chain was sequenced in a study of CD8 T cells in ankylosing spondylitis. Study-level points and caveats: Certain motif variants had earlier been reported in reactive arthritis synovial fluid and blood. Typical of ankylosing spondylitis blood, it appeared, was a TCR beta motif of seven to nine highly homologous variants. Significant enrichment of disease-linked clones was reportedly seen in matched ankylosing spondylitis synovial fluid.

At least ten counts were recorded for this clonotype. Its specificity is not known. This CDR3 is built from 15 residues. From germline, CDR1 is MDHEN and CDR2 SYDVKM. V lost 4 bases and J lost 2, with 14 bases in between. Making the TCR beta libraries involved quantitative 5'-RACE with molecular barcodes. TCRdb reprocessed the 5' RACE reads with MiXCR, giving one entry per CDR3 protein. The sample shows approximately 400,000 distinct CDR3 sequences, 17% of them seen only once. This rearrangement joins TRBV28 to TRBJ1-2, with D perhaps matching TRBD1 (5 bases). Material for sequencing was blood, either unsorted or a sorted T cell fraction (not recorded which). The sequence came from a male donor with ankylosing spondylitis. The CDR3 sequence is CASSSGFRTNYGYTF. The DNA for the CDR3 is TGTGCCAGCAGTTCCGGGTTCAGGACAAACTATGGCTACACCTTC.